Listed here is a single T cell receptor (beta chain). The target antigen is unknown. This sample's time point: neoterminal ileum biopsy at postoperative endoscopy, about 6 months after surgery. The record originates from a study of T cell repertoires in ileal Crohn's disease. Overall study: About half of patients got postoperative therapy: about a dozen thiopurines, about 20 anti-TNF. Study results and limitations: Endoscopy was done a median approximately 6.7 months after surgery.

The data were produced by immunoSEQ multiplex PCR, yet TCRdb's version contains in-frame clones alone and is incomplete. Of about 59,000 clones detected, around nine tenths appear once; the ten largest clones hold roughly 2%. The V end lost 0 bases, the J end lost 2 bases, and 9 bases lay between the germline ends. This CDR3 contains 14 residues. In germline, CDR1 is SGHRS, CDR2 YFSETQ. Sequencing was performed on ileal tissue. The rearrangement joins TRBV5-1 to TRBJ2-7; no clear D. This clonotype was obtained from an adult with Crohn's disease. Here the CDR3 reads CASSLATGTYEQYF. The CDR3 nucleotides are TGCGCCAGCAGCTTGGCCACGGGTACCTACGAGCAGTACTTC.